Following are 2 T cell receptor beta chains from one sample sequenced in a study of blood T cell repertoires in COVID-19. Libraries were prepared by immunoSEQ multiplex PCR; TCRdb keeps only in-frame clonotypes and omits some of them. The sample includes 98,000 or so clones, just over 70% of them seen just once. The sample taken for sequencing was peripheral blood. The receptors derive from a woman between 40 and 50 years old with acute or convalescent COVID-19.

The V and J genes are TRBV11-2 and TRBJ2-5, with 7 bases matching TRBD1. This CDR3 region has 14 residues. The junction had 7 bases not matched to a gene; V was cut back by 4 bases and J by 5 bases. Germline CDR1 is SGHAT and CDR2 is FQNNGV. The CDR3 sequence: CASSSEQGWETQYF. The CDR3 DNA reads as TGTGCCAGCAGCTCGGAACAGGGGTGGGAGACCCAGTACTTC.

The chain uses TRBV27 and TRBJ2-3; 10 nucleotides line up with TRBD1. The CDR3 covers 15 residues. Germline CDR1 and CDR2: MNHEY and SMNVEV (reference sequence). J was trimmed by 3 bases and V by 8 bases; bases with no gene match: 8. The CDR3 spells CASAFWGQGTDTQYF. The CDR3 DNA reads TGTGCCAGCGCCTTTTGGGGACAGGGGACAGATACGCAGTATTTT.